The 24 T cell receptor beta chains below come from one sample, sequenced in a study of CD8 T cells in ankylosing spondylitis. TCRdb used MiXCR to reprocess the 5' RACE reads, holding one entry per CDR3 protein. The data contain approximately 190,000 distinct CDR3 sequences, 10% to 15% of them singletons. Sequenced input: blood, either unsorted or a sorted T cell fraction (not recorded which). The receptors stem from a female donor with ankylosing spondylitis or in good health (not recorded which).

This clonotype was seen many times. The rearrangement links TRBV12-3 or TRBV12-4 to TRBJ2-6, with D uncertain. Between the trimmed V and J ends, which lost 2 bases and 3 bases, there was a span of 2 bases. CDR3 length equals 13 residues. The CDR3 bases are TGTGCCAGCAGTTTATTTGGGGCCAACGTCCTGACTTTC. Amino acid sequence: CASSLFGANVLTF.

This clonotype was counted many times. This chain connects TRBV24-1 to TRBJ2-7; 7 nucleotides line up with TRBD1. The CDR3 runs to 14 residues. V lost 4 bases, J lost 3 bases, and 5 bases stayed unmatched. Germline V gives CDR1 KGHDR, CDR2 SFDVKD. The CDR3 nucleotides are TGTGCCACCAGTGACCCGGGACAGAGCTACGAGCAGTACTTC. It translates to CATSDPGQSYEQYF.

The table lists this clonotype with many counts. J is TRBJ1-4 and V is TRBV4-2; 8 bases fit TRBD1. Germline V CDR1 and CDR2: LGHNA, YNFKEQ. The junction had 11 bases not matched to a gene; V was cut back by 0 bases and J by 5 bases. The CDR3 length is 18 residues. DNA of the CDR3: TGTGCCAGCAGCCAAGATGACGACAGGGGAGGTGGAAATGAAAAACTGTTTTTT. It specifies CASSQDDDRGGGNEKLFF.

Of note for this clonotype: A read error is possible here, since a much larger clone lies one base away. The gene calls are TRBV12-3 or TRBV12-4 and TRBJ2-1, with D unclear. The CDR3 runs to 12 residues. CDR3 sequence: CASRPERNGQFF. The CDR3 bases are TGTGCCAGCAGACCGGAGAGAAATGGGCAGTTCTTC.

This clonotype was detected ten times or more. The J gene is TRBJ2-5, the V gene TRBV9; TRBD2 might be the D (5 bases). CDR1 SGDLS and CDR2 YYNGEE come from the germline V gene. This CDR3 is 12 amino acids long. Trimming pared 3 bases from V and 7 bases from J, leaving 10 bases between. For the CDR3, the DNA is TGTGCCAGCAGCGAGGGAGAGGCGACCCAGTACTTC. Translated, it gives CASSEGEATQYF.

This clonotype has more than one count but fewer than ten. V usage is TRBV7-8 and J usage is TRBJ2-4, with D possibly TRBD2 on 5 matching bases. This CDR3 is 16 amino acids long. The germline V and J ends were trimmed by 4 bases and 7 bases, with 20 bases remaining between them. CDR1 SGHVS and CDR2 FQNEAQ come from the germline V gene. In DNA form, the CDR3 reads TGTGCCAGCAGCTCTCCGGGGTCCCCCGGCGGGAACATTCAGTACTTC. Its translation is CASSSPGSPGGNIQYF.

This chain joins TRBV7-3 and TRBJ1-6; the D gene is possibly TRBD1 (6 bases). The CDR3 runs 14 residues. Germline V gene sequence: CDR1 SGHTA, CDR2 FQGTGA. The germline V and J ends were trimmed by 5 bases and 9 bases, with 14 bases remaining between them. CDR3 protein: CASSLLQGASPLHF. DNA for the CDR3: TGTGCCAGCAGCCTCCTACAGGGCGCTTCACCCCTCCACTTT.

As to this clonotype: A much larger clone differs by one base, so this may be a read error. The CDR3 ends on some other residue instead of the conserved phenylalanine or tryptophan, so this is likely a read error. The genes are TRBV28 and TRBJ1-2; TRBD1 matches 8 bases. Losses at the gene ends were 5 bases for V and 2 bases for J; bases not matched to a gene: 4. The CDR3 is 14 amino acids. Per germline, CDR1 MDHEN and CDR2 SYDVKM. In DNA, the CDR3 is TGTGCCAGCAGTCGACAGGGGAACAACTATGGCTACACCCTC. Translated: CASSRQGNNYGYTL.

This clonotype was detected ten times or more. This chain uses TRBV2 with TRBJ1-6; D gene uncertain. Germline V lookup: CDR1 SNHLY, CDR2 FYNNEI. The CDR3 runs to 14 residues. V was clipped by 6 bases and J by 5 bases, with 11 bases between them. The CDR3 coding sequence is TGTGCCAGCAGACCCACAGACAATAATTCACCCCTCCACTTT. Protein sequence: CASRPTDNNSPLHF.

This clonotype was recorded at least ten times. The rearrangement uses TRBV7-2 and TRBJ2-3, with TRBD1 matching 9 bases. With V trimmed by 5 bases and J by 2 bases, 14 bases remained unmatched. The length of the CDR3 is 18 residues. In germline, CDR1 is SGHTA, CDR2 FQGNSA. CDR3 region: CASSQEVGRDRATDTQYF. Here the CDR3 DNA reads TGTGCCAGCAGCCAAGAGGTTGGCCGGGACAGGGCCACAGATACGCAGTATTTT.

There are a few counts of this clonotype. The rearrangement uses TRBV4-1 and TRBJ2-5, with D possibly matching TRBD1 (6 bases). The CDR3 extends over 15 amino acids. CDR1 and CDR2 (germline): MGHRA, YSYEKL. V gave up 2 bases and J gave up 1 base, with 11 bases separating them. This CDR3 reads CASSQPGHFQETQYF. The DNA of the CDR3 is TGCGCCAGCAGCCAACCGGGACACTTCCAAGAGACCCAGTACTTC.

This clonotype occurred many times. This chain links TRBV5-1 with TRBJ2-1; a possible D gene is TRBD2 (5 bases). Trimming removed 2 bases at V and 5 bases at J, with 14 bases between. The CDR3 is 15 residues long. CDR1 and CDR2 from the germline V gene are SGHRS and YFSETQ. CDR3 protein: CASSFGVLLNNEQFF. The DNA of the CDR3 is TGCGCCAGCAGCTTCGGGGTACTCCTAAACAATGAGCAGTTCTTC.

This clonotype has just a few counts. V gene TRBV11-2 combines with J gene TRBJ2-1; 7 nucleotides match TRBD2. V gave up 5 bases and J gave up 4 bases; unmatched junction bases: 17. This CDR3 spans 18 amino acids. Germline V gene data show CDR1 as SGHAT and CDR2 as FQNNGV. CDR3 sequence: CASSRLLSLRETYNEQFF. The DNA for the CDR3 is TGTGCCAGCAGCCGGCTTTTATCGTTGCGGGAGACATACAATGAGCAGTTCTTC.

Many counts were recorded for this clonotype. The rearrangement joins TRBV20-1 to TRBJ2-1, with D possibly matching TRBD2 (6 bases). Between the trimmed V and J ends, which lost 1 base and 9 bases, there was a span of 19 bases. This CDR3 has 15 amino acids. Germline CDR1 reads DFQATT; CDR2 reads SNEGSKA (reference sequence). The CDR3 protein is CSARVPGGTLAEQFF. The CDR3 DNA reads TGCAGTGCTAGAGTGCCGGGTGGGACTTTAGCTGAGCAGTTCTTC.

This clonotype was seen at least ten times. V is TRBV6-1 and J is TRBJ2-3; unclear D gene. V was clipped by 11 bases and J by 4 bases, with 22 bases between them. CDR3 size: 15 residues. Germline CDR1 MNHNS, CDR2 SASEGT. Written as DNA, the CDR3 is TGTGCCTTTCAGGATTCCCCAGCTGGTGCAGATACGCAGTATTTT. This sequence encodes CAFQDSPAGADTQYF.

This clonotype has ten or more counts. V is TRBV28 and J is TRBJ1-2; D not resolved. V lost 4 bases and J 8 bases, leaving 11 bases between the germline ends. The CDR3 has 12 residues. Germline V CDR1 and CDR2: MDHEN, SYDVKM. The CDR3 is CASSWGSGGYTF. CDR3 nucleotides: TGTGCCAGCAGTTGGGGATCGGGGGGCTACACCTTC.

The chain couples TRBV29-1 to TRBJ2-5; the match to TRBD1 covers 10 bases. CDR3 length: 14 residues. Germline values: CDR1 SQVTM, CDR2 ANQGSEA. The V gene end was trimmed by 7 bases and the J gene end by 3 bases; junction bases not matched to a gene: 8. The CDR3 loop reads CSASPGQGKETQYF. The CDR3 nucleotides are TGCAGCGCTTCTCCGGGACAGGGGAAAGAGACCCAGTACTTC. Looking up the rest from reference TRBV29-1 and TRBJ2-5 gives the full variable domain: SAVISQKPSRDICQRGTSLTIQCQVDSQVTMMFWYRQQPGQSLTLIATANQGSEATYESGFVIDKFPISRPNLTFSTLTVSNMSPEDSSIYLCSASPGQGKETQYFGPGTRLLVL.

This clonotype has a handful of counts. The chain joins TRBV7-8 to TRBJ2-7; D is ambiguous. The CDR3 totals 13 residues. Germline V CDR1 and CDR2: SGHVS, FQNEAQ. The germline V and J ends were trimmed by 1 base and 3 bases, with 7 bases remaining between them. CDR3 sequence (DNA): TGTGCCAGCAGCTTAGATCCCAACTACGAGCAGTACTTC. It is translated as CASSLDPNYEQYF.

This clonotype was counted at least ten times. The V and J genes are TRBV29-1 and TRBJ1-5; 9 bases map to TRBD1. Germline CDR1 and CDR2: SQVTM and ANQGSEA. There are 14 residues in the CDR3. V was pared by 6 bases and J by 6 bases, with 9 bases of the junction left unmatched. The CDR3 sequence: CSVLDRGIGQPQHF. CDR3 nucleotide sequence: TGCAGCGTCCTAGACAGGGGGATCGGTCAGCCCCAGCATTTT.

This clonotype was seen a handful of times. This sequence joins TRBV7-2 and TRBJ2-7, with 10 bases that match TRBD1. After removal of 6 bases from V and 2 bases from J, the junction contained 7 bases not matched to a gene. Germline CDR1 and CDR2: SGHTA and FQGNSA. The CDR3 sequence is 15 residues long. The CDR3 coding sequence is TGTGCCAGCAGTTTCACCGGGACAGGGGCCTACGAGCAGTACTTC. It is translated as CASSFTGTGAYEQYF.

The table lists this clonotype with many counts. This rearrangement joins TRBV11-2 to TRBJ2-4; the match to TRBD1 covers 8 bases. Trimming cost V 4 bases and J 7 bases; bases outside gene matches: 6. The germline V gene encodes CDR1 SGHAT and CDR2 FQNNGV. The CDR3 runs to 14 residues. The CDR3 loop reads CASSSSTGANIQYF. The DNA for the CDR3 is TGTGCCAGCAGCTCGTCGACAGGGGCCAACATTCAGTACTTC.

This clonotype was found many times. This chain uses TRBV7-2 with TRBJ2-7, with no clear D. The CDR3 is made up of 14 amino acids. Per the germline V gene, CDR1 is SGHTA and CDR2 is FQGNSA. V was trimmed by 3 bases and J by 2 bases, leaving 11 bases between them. DNA for the CDR3: TGTGCCAGCAGCTTCGACATCCCGGCCTACGAGCAGTACTTC. It is translated as CASSFDIPAYEQYF.

Of note for this clonotype: A much larger clone is a single base away; this may be a read error. The gene calls are TRBV7-2 and TRBJ2-2, with TRBD1 matching over 9 bases. CDR3 length equals 15 residues. Losses at the gene ends were 6 bases for V and 7 bases for J; bases not matched to a gene: 9. Germline loops: CDR1 SGHTA, CDR2 FQGNSA. The CDR3 is CASSPLGQGHGELFF. Written as DNA, the CDR3 is TGTGCCAGCAGTCCGCTGGGACAGGGCCACGGGGAGCTGTTTTTT.

DNA of the CDR3: TGTGCCAGCAGCACGGGGACGCCCGGGGAAGGGGCCAACGTCCTGACTTTC. It yields the protein CASSTGTPGEGANVLTF. The J gene is TRBJ2-6, the V gene TRBV7-9; D possibly matches TRBD1 or TRBD2 (5 bases each). V shed 5 bases and J shed 4 bases, with 18 bases lying between them. CDR1 and CDR2 from the germline V gene are SEHNR and FQNEAQ (reference sequence). The CDR3 sequence is 17 residues long.